Below, 26 T cell receptor beta chains from the same sample are listed, as sequenced in a study of OX40 agonist ivuxolimab in advanced cancers. Some clones are missing from TCRdb's copy, which holds only in-frame ones; the method was immunoSEQ multiplex PCR. Of approximately 80,000 clones listed, 90% to 95% are singletons. The material was CD4+ or CD8+ T cells sorted from blood, obtained in a trial of the OX40 agonist ivuxolimab. These receptors were collected from an adult with an advanced solid tumor such as melanoma, head and neck, liver or kidney cancer.

The chain links TRBV7-2 to TRBJ1-1; D not certain. The CDR3 extends over 15 amino acids. The V end was cut by 1 base, the J end by 4 bases, with 13 bases between. Per germline, CDR1 SGHTA and CDR2 FQGNSA. CDR3 in amino acids: CASSLGVGMGTEAFF. As DNA, the CDR3 is TGTGCCAGCAGCTTAGGGGTAGGCATGGGCACTGAAGCTTTCTTT.

In nucleotides, the CDR3 is TGCAGCGTAGGACAGGGGGGTGGCTACACCTTC. It translates to CSVGQGGGYTF. The rearrangement joins TRBV29-1 to TRBJ1-2; 10 bases match TRBD1. The length of the CDR3 is 11 residues. Germline V lookup: CDR1 SQVTM, CDR2 ANQGSEA. J gave up 7 bases and V 6 bases, and 2 bases lay outside the gene matches.

V gene TRBV18 combines with J gene TRBJ1-4; D might be TRBD1 (6 bases). Germline-derived CDR1 and CDR2 are KGHSH and LQKENI. CDR3 length: 15 residues. Trimming stripped 6 bases from V and 0 bases from J, with 11 bases between. The CDR3 region has the DNA TGTGCCAGCTCTCCCAGGACAGCAACTAATGAAAAACTGTTTTTT. Amino acid sequence: CASSPRTATNEKLFF.

The V call is TRBV11-2, the J call TRBJ2-7; TRBD2 matches at 11 bases. CDR1 and CDR2 (germline): SGHAT, FQNNGV. The V and J ends lost 5 bases and 0 bases, in that order; junction bases with no gene match: 3. CDR3 length equals 15 residues. The CDR3 DNA reads TGTGCCAGCAGCCTGGGACTAGCGGCCTCCTACGAGCAGTACTTC. Protein: CASSLGLAASYEQYF.

The chain employs TRBV7-2 and TRBJ2-5; 7 nucleotides line up with TRBD1. There are 15 residues in the CDR3. With V trimmed by 5 bases and J by 5 bases, 11 bases remained unmatched. Germline loops: CDR1 SGHTA, CDR2 FQGNSA. The CDR3 nucleotides read TGTGCCAGCAGCCTAGACAGGGTACTCCGGGAGACCCAGTACTTC. This encodes CASSLDRVLRETQYF.

The table lists this clone with a count of one. The V gene is TRBV11-2, the J gene TRBJ2-7; 10 nucleotides agree with TRBD2. V gave up 0 bases and J gave up 4 bases; unmatched junction bases: 3. This CDR3 comprises 15 residues. Germline CDR1 and CDR2: SGHAT and FQNNGV. The CDR3 reads CASSLDLTSGYEQYF. CDR3 DNA sequence: TGTGCCAGCAGCTTAGATTTGACTAGCGGGTACGAGCAGTACTTC.

V and J are TRBV28 and TRBJ2-7; D remains unclear. This CDR3 contains 11 residues. Germline V gene sequence: CDR1 MDHEN, CDR2 SYDVKM. V was trimmed by 10 bases and J by 7 bases, leaving 14 bases between them. CDR3 coding DNA: TGTGCCACACAAAGGGTGAGGGAGCAGTACTTC. Encoded protein: CATQRVREQYF.

This chain links TRBV29-1 with TRBJ2-7; D unresolved. The ends were cut back, 4 bases at V and 0 bases at J, with 10 bases in the middle. CDR3 size: 13 residues. Germline values: CDR1 SQVTM, CDR2 ANQGSEA. The CDR3 DNA reads as TGCAGCGTTGCGTACAGAAGCTCCTACGAGCAGTACTTC. This encodes CSVAYRSSYEQYF.

The chain is built from TRBV7-2 and TRBJ2-5, with a weak D call TRBD1 (6 bases). Germline V gene data show CDR1 as SGHTA and CDR2 as FQGNSA. This CDR3 has 13 amino acids. V lost 1 base and J 4 bases, leaving 7 bases between the germline ends. CDR3 coding DNA: TGTGCCAGCAGCTTAGGGGGGCCAGAGACCCAGTACTTC. Translating it yields CASSLGGPETQYF.

The V call is TRBV11-2, the J call TRBJ2-1, with D unresolved. Trimming removed 2 bases at V and 2 bases at J, with 10 bases between. Per germline, CDR1 SGHAT and CDR2 FQNNGV. This CDR3 contains 15 residues. The DNA of the CDR3 is TGTGCCAGCAGCTTACAGGCAGGAACCTACAATGAGCAGTTCTTC. It codes for CASSLQAGTYNEQFF.

This chain links TRBV6-1 with TRBJ1-3, with a weak D call TRBD1 (6 bases). This CDR3 comprises 15 residues. The germline V gene encodes CDR1 MNHNS and CDR2 SASEGT. V was clipped by 6 bases and J by 0 bases, with 12 bases between them. The CDR3 sequence is CASRGGTRSGNTIYF. The CDR3 nucleotides are TGTGCCAGCAGAGGGGGGACTCGCTCTGGAAACACCATATATTTT.

The chain is built from TRBV9 and TRBJ2-3; D is perhaps TRBD2 (5 bases). The CDR3 extends over 16 amino acids. The germline V gene encodes CDR1 SGDLS and CDR2 YYNGEE. V dropped 3 bases and J dropped 4 bases, with 18 bases sitting between them. The CDR3 protein is CASSAPLTQRADTQYF. DNA for the CDR3: TGTGCCAGCAGCGCCCCCCTGACACAGAGGGCAGATACGCAGTATTTT.

The chain uses TRBV5-1 and TRBJ2-1; 7 nucleotides agree with TRBD2. Germline V gives CDR1 SGHRS, CDR2 YFSETQ. J gave up 3 bases and V 6 bases, and 6 bases lay outside the gene matches. This CDR3 region has 14 residues. CDR3 in amino acids: CASNARGNYNEQFF. In DNA, the CDR3 is TGCGCCAGCAATGCGCGGGGGAACTACAATGAGCAGTTCTTC.

The V and J genes are TRBV5-4 and TRBJ2-3, with D perhaps given as TRBD1 or TRBD2 (6 bases each). Germline V gene lookup returns CDR1 SGHNT and CDR2 YYREEE (reference sequence). The CDR3 totals 16 residues. V shed 4 bases and J shed 2 bases, with 17 bases lying between them. DNA of the CDR3: TGTGCCAGCAGCGCAAAGGGGGGACTCCTCACAGATACGCAGTATTTT. Protein: CASSAKGGLLTDTQYF.

The chain joins TRBV7-6 to TRBJ2-7, with D uncertain. The CDR3 consists of 14 residues. Trimming shortened V by 1 base and J by 7 bases, and 14 bases separated the two germline ends. Germline CDR1 is SGHVS and CDR2 is FNYEAQ. Here the CDR3 reads CASSLGSQTSEQYF. The CDR3 bases are TGTGCCAGCAGCTTAGGGTCGCAAACTTCGGAGCAGTACTTC.

The J gene is TRBJ2-4, the V gene TRBV30; tentative D call: TRBD1 (5 bases). This CDR3 is 13 amino acids long. From germline, CDR1 is GTSNPN and CDR2 SVGIG (reference sequence). Trimming removed 0 bases from V and 6 bases from J, with 9 bases in between. CDR3 in amino acids: CAWSVGQGNIQYF. The CDR3 DNA is TGTGCCTGGAGTGTAGGGCAGGGAAACATTCAGTACTTC.

The chain joins TRBV2 to TRBJ2-7; D may be TRBD2 (5 bases). The CDR3 runs 15 residues. V lost 1 base, J lost 3 bases, and 13 bases lay in between. Germline loops: CDR1 SNHLY, CDR2 FYNNEI. The CDR3 loop is CASSEDRAAFYEQYF. The CDR3 DNA sequence: TGTGCCAGCAGTGAAGATCGAGCGGCTTTCTACGAGCAGTACTTC. Using reference TRBV2 and TRBJ2-7 for the parts outside the CDR3, the full variable domain is EPEVTQTPSHQVTQMGQEVILRCVPISNHLYFYWYRQILGQKVEFLVSFYNNEISEKSEIFDDQFSVERPDGSNFTLKIRSTKLEDSAMYFCASSEDRAAFYEQYFGPGTRLTVT.

The chain joins TRBV28 to TRBJ2-1, with D possibly being TRBD2 (6 bases). CDR3 length: 15 residues. V was clipped by 8 bases and J by 3 bases, with 17 bases between them. CDR1 and CDR2 from the germline V gene are MDHEN and SYDVKM. The CDR3 nucleotides are TGTGCCAGCCTAACCCCCACCGGGGGCTACAATGAGCAGTTCTTC. It codes for CASLTPTGGYNEQFF.

The rearrangement uses TRBV6-1 and TRBJ2-1, with TRBD2 matching 8 bases. Germline V lookup: CDR1 MNHNS, CDR2 SASEGT. With 0 bases clipped from V and 11 bases from J, the junction kept 6 bases outside the gene matches. CDR3 length: 14 amino acids. CDR3 coding DNA: TGTGCCAGCAGTGAAGCAGGACTAGCACCCCAGCAGTTCTTC. It codes for CASSEAGLAPQQFF.

The V and J genes are TRBV7-9 and TRBJ2-1; 8 bases fit TRBD2. Germline CDR1 reads SEHNR; CDR2 reads FQNEAQ (reference sequence). The CDR3 spans 15 residues. With 5 bases clipped from V and 6 bases from J, the junction kept 9 bases outside the gene matches. The CDR3 spells CASSQILAGSNEQFF. CDR3 nucleotides: TGTGCCAGCAGCCAGATTTTAGCGGGGTCCAATGAGCAGTTCTTC.

This chain connects TRBV5-6 to TRBJ2-7; D may be TRBD2 (5 bases). CDR3 length equals 13 residues. Germline V lookup: CDR1 SGHDT, CDR2 YYEEEE. V was pared by 3 bases and J by 3 bases, with 10 bases between. DNA of the CDR3: TGTGCCAGCAGCTCGTCGGGAAGCTACGAGCAGTACTTC. Its protein product is CASSSSGSYEQYF.

This sequence joins TRBV18 and TRBJ1-1, with 7 bases lining up with TRBD1. After removal of 6 bases from V and 2 bases from J, the junction contained 9 bases not matched to a gene. CDR3 length: 15 amino acids. The germline V gene has CDR1 KGHSH and CDR2 LQKENI. CDR3 nucleotides: TGTGCCAGCTCGTTTCAACAGGGGCTTAACACTGAAGCTTTCTTT. Its translation: CASSFQQGLNTEAFF.

The chain couples TRBV6-1 to TRBJ2-1; 9 bases align to TRBD2. Germline V lookup: CDR1 MNHNS, CDR2 SASEGT. The V segment lost 9 bases and the J segment 6 bases; nucleotides outside the gene matches: 9. This CDR3 is built from 14 residues. This chain's CDR3 is CASAGTSNGNEQFF. The CDR3 DNA reads TGTGCCAGTGCCGGGACTAGCAATGGCAATGAGCAGTTCTTC.

The chain joins TRBV4-2 to TRBJ1-2; 9 nucleotides align to TRBD1. Germline CDR1 and CDR2: LGHNA and YNFKEQ. V lost 3 bases, J lost 7 bases, and 6 bases stayed unmatched. There are 14 residues in the CDR3. CDR3 in DNA: TGTGCCAGCAGCCACACGGACAGGGGTAGTGGCTACACCTTC. Its translation is CASSHTDRGSGYTF.

The V gene is TRBV10-1, the J gene TRBJ2-7; 10 nucleotides agree with TRBD1. The CDR3 contains 14 residues. Trimming took 7 bases from V and 5 from J; bases not matched to a gene: 8. Germline CDR1 and CDR2: WNHNN and SYGVQD (reference sequence). The CDR3, as DNA: TGCGCCAGCACACCGGGACAGGGGACCGACGAGCAGTACTTC. Its protein is CASTPGQGTDEQYF.

CDR3 amino acids: CASRGVGGSTDTQYF. Here the CDR3 DNA reads TGTGCCAGCAGGGGGGTAGGGGGGAGCACAGATACGCAGTATTTT. This chain joins TRBV2 and TRBJ2-3; D tentatively reads TRBD1 or TRBD2 (6 bases each). Germline V lookup: CDR1 SNHLY, CDR2 FYNNEI. The V end was cut by 6 bases, the J end by 0 bases, with 13 bases between. The CDR3 has 15 residues.